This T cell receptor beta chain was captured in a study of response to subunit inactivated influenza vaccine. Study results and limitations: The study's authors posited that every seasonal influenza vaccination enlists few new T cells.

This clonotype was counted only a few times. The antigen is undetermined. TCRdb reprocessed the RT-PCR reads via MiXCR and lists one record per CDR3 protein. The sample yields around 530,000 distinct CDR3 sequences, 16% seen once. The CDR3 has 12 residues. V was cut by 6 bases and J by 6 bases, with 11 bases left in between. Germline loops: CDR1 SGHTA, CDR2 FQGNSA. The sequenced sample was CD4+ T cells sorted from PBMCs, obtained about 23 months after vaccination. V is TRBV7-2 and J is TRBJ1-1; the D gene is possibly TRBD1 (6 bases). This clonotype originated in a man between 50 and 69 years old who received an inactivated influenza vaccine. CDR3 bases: TGTGCCAGCAGTCGACAGGTCCCTGAAGCTTTCTTT. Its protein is CASSRQVPEAFF.